The source of this T cell receptor (beta chain) is a study of blood T cell repertoires in COVID-19. About the study: T cells, B-cell-depleted T cells, or PBMCs provided the cDNA or gDNA that served as material.

Clinical history reported by participants formed the basis on which cohorts were assigned. Only in-frame clones appear in the TCRdb table, and some are missing; sequencing was by immunoSEQ multiplex PCR. The data show more than 300,000 clones, with more than 75% seen just once and about 4% held by the top ten. Sequencing was carried out using PBMCs or T cells enriched from blood (not recorded which). The receptor was derived from a man aged 30 to 39 who had recovered from COVID-19.

The CDR3 sequence: CASSLDPGQGGAGELFF. CDR3 sequence (DNA): TGCGCCAGCAGCTTGGACCCGGGACAGGGAGGGGCCGGGGAGCTGTTTTTT. V gene TRBV5-1 combines with J gene TRBJ2-2; 9 bases are a match to TRBD1. V lost 0 bases to trimming and J lost 6 bases; unmatched junction nucleotides: 9. The CDR3 loop spans 17 amino acids. Germline CDR1 reads SGHRS; CDR2 reads YFSETQ. Full variable domain (outside the CDR3, taken from reference TRBV5-1 and TRBJ2-2): KAGVTQTPRYLIKTRGQQVTLSCSPISGHRSVSWYQQTPGQGLQFLFEYFSETQRNKGNFPGRFSGRQFSNSRSEMNVSTLELGDSALYLCASSLDPGQGGAGELFFGEGSRLTVL.